This T cell receptor (beta chain) is drawn from a study of naive and memory T cell subsets. Cells stained for CD3, CD4, CD8, CD45RA and CD27 were sorted into four subsets. The germline V gene encodes CDR1 SGHRS and CDR2 YFSETQ. Deletions cut 7 bases from V and 8 bases from J, with 19 bases between. The CDR3 sequence is 14 residues long. This clonotype was seen many times. The beta constant-region primer was an equimolar mix of two oligonucleotides covering TRBC1 and TRBC2. TCRdb recomputed calls from the UMI-ligation and nested PCR reads with MiXCR, one row per CDR3 protein. The sample has about 85,000 distinct CDR3 sequences; approximately 14% are singletons.

The specimen was central memory CD4+ T cells from blood. This sequence was found in a human donor in good health. The V gene is TRBV5-1, the J gene TRBJ2-1; possibly TRBD1 or TRBD2 for D (5 bases each). CDR3 region: CASYPGPTSHEQFF. CDR3 nucleotides: TGCGCCAGCTATCCGGGGCCCACATCCCATGAGCAGTTCTTC. Drawing the rest from reference TRBV5-1 and TRBJ2-1, the complete variable domain is KAGVTQTPRYLIKTRGQQVTLSCSPISGHRSVSWYQQTPGQGLQFLFEYFSETQRNKGNFPGRFSGRQFSNSRSEMNVSTLELGDSALYLCASYPGPTSHEQFFGPGTRLTVL.